This T cell receptor beta chain was retrieved from a study of cytomegalovirus exposure and HLA in healthy donors. V shed 5 bases, J shed 0 bases, and the junction held 13 bases outside the gene matches. Germline V gene lookup returns CDR1 SEHNR and CDR2 FQNEAQ (reference sequence). The CDR3 totals 19 residues. Study observations and caveats: The authors assumed roughly uniform sequencing depth across donors for presence/absence analyses. CMV antigen specificity of a few CMV-associated chains was confirmed in vitro. Common viral pathogens (according to a later analysis) appeared linked to several of the most significant clusters. Cytomegalovirus-associated status was assigned to approximately 160 TCR beta chains.

In regard to this clone: Its matching antigen is unknown.

The PCR was carried out with 60 Vbeta primers and 13 Jbeta primers. The repertoire was sequenced with immunoSEQ multiplex PCR; TCRdb's copy has only in-frame clones and lacks some. Of roughly 58,000 clones listed, under 90% are singletons. This sequence originates from a middle-aged woman in good health and CMV-seronegative. Input material: PBMCs. The genes are TRBV7-9 and TRBJ2-4; 10 bases map to TRBD2. The CDR3 nucleotides are TGTGCCAGCAGCCTAACGAGAACTAGCGGGACCCTAGCCAAAAACATTCAGTACTTC. Protein product: CASSLTRTSGTLAKNIQYF.